This entry lists 17 T cell receptor beta chains sequenced from one sample in a study of radiotherapy plus CTLA-4 blockade in lung cancer. The table came from immunoSEQ multiplex PCR; TCRdb's copy has only in-frame clones and leaves some out. This repertoire shows just over 35,000 clones, around 83% found once; its top ten account for 5.8%. The specimen comprised peripheral blood, sampled from a patient treated with radiotherapy plus ipilimumab. Every receptor here comes from a human donor with non-small cell lung cancer who had stable disease on radiotherapy plus ipilimumab.

This chain joins TRBV7-3 and TRBJ1-2, with TRBD1 identical over 9 bases. CDR3 length equals 16 residues. Trimming cost V 0 bases and J 7 bases; bases outside gene matches: 9. In germline, CDR1 is SGHTA, CDR2 FQGTGA. DNA for the CDR3: TGTGCCAGCAGCTTAACACCCCTACAGGGGGCCAGTGGCTACACCTTC. It yields the protein CASSLTPLQGASGYTF. The full variable domain, its missing parts supplied by reference TRBV7-3 and TRBJ1-2, is GAGVSQTPSNKVTEKGKYVELRCDPISGHTALYWYRQSLGQGPEFLIYFQGTGAADDSGLPNDRFFAVRPEGSVSTLKIQRTERGDSAVYLCASSLTPLQGASGYTFGSGTRLTVV.

This sequence joins TRBV20-1 and TRBJ1-3; D remains unclear. The CDR3 covers 11 residues. CDR1 is DFQATT and CDR2 is SNEGSKA in the germline V gene (reference sequence). The V end was cut by 5 bases, the J end by 4 bases, with 6 bases between. In DNA, the CDR3 is TGCAGTGCTTCGAGAGGAAACACCATATATTTT. Translated: CSASRGNTIYF.

The CDR3 region is CASSYLAASTDTQYF. The CDR3 DNA follows: TGTGCCAGCAGTTACTTAGCGGCTAGCACAGATACGCAGTATTTT. The V and J genes are TRBV6-7 and TRBJ2-3, with D perhaps TRBD2 (6 bases). TRBV6-7 is assigned to the ORF class and has an uncertain function. V gave up 1 base and J gave up 0 bases, with 8 bases separating them. The CDR3 consists of 15 residues.

The chain combines TRBV4-1 with TRBJ2-7, with a possible D match to TRBD2 (6 bases). This CDR3 region has 17 residues. Germline loops: CDR1 MGHRA, CDR2 YSYEKL. With 0 bases removed from V and 0 bases from J, the gap between germline ends came to 15 bases. CDR3 region: CASSQESLGLSSYEQYF. In DNA, the CDR3 is TGCGCCAGCAGCCAAGAAAGCCTGGGACTGAGCTCCTACGAGCAGTACTTC.

The CDR3 is CASSASGSGTDTQYF. CDR3 in DNA: TGCGCCAGCAGCGCCAGCGGGAGCGGGACAGATACGCAGTATTTT. The chain is built from TRBV5-1 and TRBJ2-3; 8 bases map to TRBD2. The ends lost 4 bases at V and 3 bases at J; junction bases unmatched: 7. The CDR3 is 15 residues long. Germline lookup yields CDR1 SGHRS and CDR2 YFSETQ.

The rearrangement uses TRBV5-1 and TRBJ2-3; TRBD1 might be the D (6 bases). Germline CDR1 SGHRS, CDR2 YFSETQ. This CDR3 spans 15 amino acids. Trimming stripped 0 bases from V and 2 bases from J, with 10 bases between. The CDR3 loop is CASSLEQGNTDTQYF. CDR3 nucleotide sequence: TGCGCCAGCAGCTTGGAACAGGGAAACACAGATACGCAGTATTTT.

The rearrangement uses TRBV30 and TRBJ1-2, with 8 bases identical to TRBD1. Germline CDR1 reads GTSNPN; CDR2 reads SVGIG (reference sequence). The CDR3 sequence is 14 residues long. V dropped 4 bases and J dropped 0; count of bases not matched to a gene: 4. The CDR3 nucleotides are TGTGCCTGGACGACAGGGGAAACTAACTATGGCTACACCTTC. This codes for CAWTTGETNYGYTF. Complete variable domain (other parts from reference TRBV30 and TRBJ1-2): SQTIHQWPATLVQPVGSPLSLECTVEGTSNPNLYWYRQAAGRGLQLLFYSVGIGQISSEVPQNLSASRPQDRQFILSSKKLLLSDSGFYLCAWTTGETNYGYTFGSGTRLTVV.

The gene calls are TRBV19 and TRBJ2-3; 9 nucleotides align to TRBD2. The CDR3 covers 16 residues. With V trimmed by 1 base and J by 6 bases, 8 bases remained unmatched. Germline lookup yields CDR1 LNHDA and CDR2 SQIVND (reference sequence). The CDR3 protein is CASSIGPSGNEDTQYF. The CDR3 DNA sequence: TGTGCCAGTAGTATAGGCCCTAGCGGGAATGAGGATACGCAGTATTTT.

The gene calls are TRBV5-1 and TRBJ2-5; the D gene is possibly TRBD2 (6 bases). V shed 4 bases and J shed 2 bases, with 9 bases lying between them. This CDR3 comprises 13 residues. Germline V gene sequence: CDR1 SGHRS, CDR2 YFSETQ. CDR3 region: CASSPGVQETQYF. The DNA of the CDR3 is TGCGCCAGCAGCCCGGGAGTTCAAGAGACCCAGTACTTC.

The CDR3 bases are TGTGCCAGTAGTATAGGGGGACAACGATGGGACTATGGCTACACCTTC. Residues: CASSIGGQRWDYGYTF. The chain is built from TRBV19 and TRBJ1-2, with D possibly matching TRBD1 (6 bases). The V end lost 1 base, the J end lost 3 bases, and 15 bases lay between the germline ends. CDR1 is LNHDA and CDR2 is SQIVND in the germline V gene (reference sequence). CDR3 length equals 16 residues.

The gene calls are TRBV19 and TRBJ2-7; perhaps TRBD1 as D (6 bases). The germline gives CDR1 LNHDA, CDR2 SQIVND (reference sequence). The CDR3 is 13 amino acids. The ends were cut back, 5 bases at V and 3 bases at J, with 11 bases in the middle. CDR3 residues: CASSLGQYYEQYF. The CDR3 DNA sequence: TGTGCCAGTAGTCTAGGACAGTACTACGAGCAGTACTTC.

The CDR3 DNA sequence: TGTGCCAGCAGTTTCTCGAGCGGCGGGGCACAGACCCAGTACTTC. This gives the protein CASSFSSGGAQTQYF. The V and J genes are TRBV27 and TRBJ2-5, with D perhaps TRBD2 (6 bases). Looked up from germline, CDR1 is MNHEY and CDR2 is SMNVEV (reference sequence). CDR3 length: 15 amino acids. The V gene lost 3 bases and the J gene lost 6 bases, with 17 bases spanning the gap.

The chain carries TRBV15 and TRBJ2-1; 7 bases fit TRBD2. Germline CDR1 and CDR2: LNHNV and YYDKDF (reference sequence). The V and J ends lost 2 bases and 1 base, in that order; junction bases with no gene match: 2. This CDR3 is 15 amino acids long. The CDR3 DNA is TGTGCCACCAGCAGAAGGGAGGGATCCTACAATGAGCAGTTCTTC. Protein: CATSRREGSYNEQFF.

The V gene is TRBV19, the J gene TRBJ2-2; D ambiguous. This CDR3 spans 11 amino acids. The germline V gene has CDR1 LNHDA and CDR2 SQIVND (reference sequence). V gave up 8 bases and J gave up 6 bases, with 7 bases separating them. CDR3 sequence: CASEDSGELFF. For the CDR3, the DNA is TGTGCCAGTGAGGATTCCGGGGAGCTGTTTTTT.

J is TRBJ2-7 and V is TRBV7-2; 8 nucleotides line up with TRBD2. Per the germline V gene, CDR1 is SGHTA and CDR2 is FQGNSA. This CDR3 comprises 16 residues. The J segment lost 6 bases and the V segment lost 0 bases, leaving 10 bases of the junction unmatched. The CDR3 coding sequence is TGTGCCAGCAGCTTAGCGGGCGGGAGGCCCTCAAGCGAGCAGTACTTC. Translated, it gives CASSLAGGRPSSEQYF. Based on the CDR3 plus reference TRBV7-2 and TRBJ2-7, the full variable domain is GAGVSQSPSNKVTEKGKDVELRCDPISGHTALYWYRQSLGQGLEFLIYFQGNSAPDKSGLPSDRFSAERTGGSVSTLTIQRTQQEDSAVYLCASSLAGGRPSSEQYFGPGTRLTVT.

This chain links TRBV5-6 with TRBJ1-5; the match to TRBD1 covers 9 bases. The V segment lost 4 bases and the J segment 2 bases; nucleotides outside the gene matches: 16. Germline values: CDR1 SGHDT, CDR2 YYEEEE. The CDR3 runs to 19 residues. The CDR3 is CASSGGTGRGRGGNQPQHF. The CDR3 DNA reads TGTGCCAGCAGCGGTGGGACAGGGAGGGGGCGAGGAGGCAATCAGCCCCAGCATTTT.

The chain recombines TRBV7-2 with TRBJ1-3, with 7 bases aligning to TRBD1. The trim removed 5 bases at V and 3 bases at J, leaving 7 bases unmatched. From germline, CDR1 is SGHTA and CDR2 FQGNSA. The CDR3 covers 15 residues. In DNA form, the CDR3 reads TGTGCCAGCAGCCTCGGGACAGACCTTGGAAACACCATATATTTT. Translated, it gives CASSLGTDLGNTIYF.